One and the same sample provided the 16 T cell receptor beta chains below, sequenced in a study of T cell repertoires in cytomegalovirus infection (dated by TCRdb to about 2019). Sequencing was carried out with an Illumina HiSeq 1500. Through fastp at Q25 and MiXCR, TCRdb rebuilt clones from the public reads, retaining in-frame beta chains. CDR3 protein duplicates are merged, each entry listing the most common genes and DNA. The sample includes 500,000 or so distinct CDR3 sequences, with approximately 16% observed a single time. Together, the top ten hold 24% of the sample. Source material: CD8+ T cells from PBMCs. These receptors were obtained from a human donor in good health (CMV status not recorded). Some clones in this sample may be carry-over from other donors' samples.

Details on this clonotype: The germline gene is not matched at one end of the junction; a read error may be the cause. The CDR3 DNA reads as TGTGCCAGAAGCGTAAGCCCCGAGCTAGCGGGAGACCTAGATACGCAGGGTTTT. Its protein is CARSVSPELAGDLDTQGF. The chain combines TRBV9 with TRBJ2-3; TRBD2 matches at 10 bases. The CDR3 is 18 amino acids. The germline CDR1 and CDR2 sequences are SGDLS and YYNGEE.

This clonotype came up many times. The chain uses TRBV7-9 and TRBJ2-7; no definite D call. Germline V gene data show CDR1 as SEHNR and CDR2 as FQNEAQ (reference sequence). Trimming left V 1 base short and J 6 bases short, with 7 bases between. The CDR3 loop spans 12 amino acids. CDR3 sequence (DNA): TGTGCCAGCAGCTTAGGGCTTCGCGAGCAGTACTTC. This translates into CASSLGLREQYF.

The chain recombines TRBV28 with TRBJ2-7, with 7 bases matching TRBD2. The CDR3 is 15 residues long. J gave up 5 bases and V 4 bases, and 11 bases lay outside the gene matches. Germline V gene data show CDR1 as MDHEN and CDR2 as SYDVKM. The CDR3 here is CASSSLSGLEDEQYF. The CDR3 nucleotides are TGTGCCAGCAGTTCCCTTAGTGGACTAGAGGACGAGCAGTACTTC.

The sample holds many counts of this clonotype. The V gene is TRBV7-9, the J gene TRBJ1-1, with 8 bases aligning to TRBD1. The CDR3 loop spans 12 amino acids. With V trimmed by 5 bases and J by 7 bases, 3 bases remained unmatched. CDR1 SEHNR and CDR2 FQNEAQ come from the germline V gene (reference sequence). For the CDR3, the DNA is TGTGCCAGCAGCACCGGGACAGGTGAAGCTTTCTTT. Amino acid sequence: CASSTGTGEAFF.

This clonotype occurred many times. J is TRBJ1-2 and V is TRBV28; 7 bases agree with TRBD1. CDR1 MDHEN and CDR2 SYDVKM come from the germline V gene. There are 20 residues in the CDR3. V was pared by 2 bases and J by 1 base, with 19 bases of the junction left unmatched. In DNA, the CDR3 is TGTGCCAGCAGTTTACCGGGGCACAGAGCGAGGGGGCTAAATAACTATGGCTACACCTTC. Translation gives CASSLPGHRARGLNNYGYTF.

This clonotype has ten or more counts. The gene calls are TRBV4-1 and TRBJ2-5; 11 nucleotides line up with TRBD2. Germline lookup yields CDR1 MGHRA and CDR2 YSYEKL. CDR3 length: 17 amino acids. V was clipped by 5 bases and J by 5 bases; unmatched bases: 13. The CDR3 here is CASSDSTSGVYGETQYF. The CDR3, as DNA: TGCGCCAGCAGCGATTCGACTAGCGGGGTGTACGGGGAGACCCAGTACTTC.

This clonotype was counted ten times or more. The V and J genes are TRBV11-2 and TRBJ1-2; D is uncertain. The germline V gene encodes CDR1 SGHAT and CDR2 FQNNGV. With 0 bases removed from V and 6 bases from J, the gap between germline ends came to 17 bases. The CDR3 consists of 16 residues. CDR3 residues: CASSLDPAAGPHGYTF. Here the CDR3 DNA reads TGTGCCAGCAGCTTAGATCCGGCGGCAGGACCCCATGGCTACACCTTC. Supplemented by reference TRBV11-2 and TRBJ1-2, the full variable domain reads EAGVAQSPRYKIIEKRQSVAFWCNPISGHATLYWYQQILGQGPKLLIQFQNNGVVDDSQLPKDRFSAERLKGVDSTLKIQPAKLEDSAVYLCASSLDPAAGPHGYTFGSGTRLTVV.

At least ten counts were recorded for this clonotype. The chain uses TRBV10-3 and TRBJ2-5, with unresolved D. Germline V gives CDR1 ENHRY, CDR2 SYGVKD. V lost 0 bases, J lost 1 base, and 12 bases lay in between. The CDR3 is 16 residues long. CDR3 nucleotides: TGTGCCATCAGTGAGTCAGTCCTAAGATCCCAAGAGACCCAGTACTTC. This sequence encodes CAISESVLRSQETQYF.

This clonotype was counted a few times. The gene calls are TRBV28 and TRBJ2-7, with a possible D match to TRBD2 (7 bases). The CDR3 contains 18 residues. CDR1 is MDHEN, CDR2 SYDVKM, per germline. V gave up 4 bases and J gave up 3 bases, with 25 bases separating them. The CDR3 is CASSSPRGGGKERYEQYF. The CDR3 nucleotides are TGTGCCAGCAGTTCACCTAGGGGGGGGGGGAAAGAGCGCTACGAGCAGTACTTC.

There are many counts of this clonotype. The chain employs TRBV20-1 and TRBJ2-1; D gene uncertain. Germline V gives CDR1 DFQATT, CDR2 SNEGSKA (reference sequence). V was clipped by 0 bases and J by 4 bases, with 10 bases between them. This CDR3 spans 14 amino acids. The CDR3 reads CSARDLNHYNEQFF. CDR3 bases: TGCAGTGCTAGAGATCTCAATCATTACAATGAGCAGTTCTTC.

This clonotype has only a few counts. The chain recombines TRBV19 with TRBJ2-7; 9 bases fit TRBD1. Germline V gene sequence: CDR1 LNHDA, CDR2 SQIVND (reference sequence). The CDR3 is made up of 11 amino acids. V shed 10 bases, J shed 5 bases, and the junction held 3 bases outside the gene matches. The CDR3 region is CATGQGDEQYF. The CDR3 DNA is TGTGCCACGGGACAGGGCGACGAGCAGTACTTC.

This chain joins TRBV24-1 and TRBJ1-4; D not resolved. Germline lookup yields CDR1 KGHDR and CDR2 SFDVKD. The ends were cut back, 4 bases at V and 8 bases at J, with 7 bases in the middle. There are 12 residues in the CDR3. Here the CDR3 reads CATSEAGEKLFF. In DNA form, the CDR3 reads TGTGCCACCAGTGAAGCCGGGGAAAAACTGTTTTTT.

J is TRBJ2-7 and V is TRBV27; 7 nucleotides align to TRBD1. Trimming at V came to 1 base and at J to 5 bases, leaving 5 bases not matched to a gene. Germline values: CDR1 MNHEY, CDR2 SMNVEV (reference sequence). The CDR3 loop spans 14 amino acids. CDR3 nucleotide sequence: TGTGCCAGCAGTTTATACAGGGGAGAAGACGAGCAGTACTTC. This gives the protein CASSLYRGEDEQYF.

The chain employs TRBV2 and TRBJ1-5, with D unresolved. V lost 6 bases, J lost 1 base, and 10 bases lay in between. The CDR3 spans 14 residues. Germline V gene data show CDR1 as SNHLY and CDR2 as FYNNEI. This CDR3 reads CASRVPSSNQPQHF. The CDR3, as DNA: TGTGCCAGCAGGGTCCCTAGCAGCAATCAGCCCCAGCATTTT.

This clonotype was counted ten times or more. The CDR3 DNA reads TGTGCCAGCAGCTTAGTCTCCCTCCGGGACTGCGGACCCGATCAGCCCCAGCATTTT. The encoded protein is CASSLVSLRDCGPDQPQHF. The rearrangement joins TRBV7-4 to TRBJ1-5; tentatively, D is TRBD1 (5 bases). In germline, CDR1 is SGHVT, CDR2 SQSDAQ. CDR3 size: 19 residues. V was clipped by 1 base and J by 5 bases, with 24 bases between them.

This clonotype was counted many times. J is TRBJ1-2 and V is TRBV6-5; 8 nucleotides agree with TRBD1. J gave up 0 bases and V 0 bases, and 12 bases lay outside the gene matches. Germline loops: CDR1 MNHEY, CDR2 SVGAGI. The CDR3 extends over 19 amino acids. This chain's CDR3 is CASSYSRMDRALANYGYTF. The CDR3 region has the DNA TGTGCCAGCAGTTACTCCCGGATGGACAGGGCGTTAGCTAACTATGGCTACACCTTC.